Each of the 20 T cell receptor beta chains below was sequenced from the same sample in a study of spatial heterogeneity in lung cancer. Broader study findings: Tumor mutation count correlated with how many alpha and beta TCRs expanded intratumorally.

Time point specified: sample taken at primary tumor resection. MiXCR, run by TCRdb on the 5' RACE reads, gives a single entry per CDR3 protein. The profile shows some 5,000 distinct CDR3 sequences, roughly 12% of them singletons. For these TCRs, the target antigens are not known. The sequenced sample was lung tumor tissue, obtained at surgery. Receptor source: a male donor with early-stage non-small cell lung cancer.

The rearrangement links TRBV16 to TRBJ1-5; unclear D gene. Trimming took off 5 bases at V and 2 bases at J, with 7 bases between the two ends. This CDR3 comprises 13 residues. Germline lookup yields CDR1 KGHSY and CDR2 FQNENV. CDR3 region: CASSSEGNQPQHF. CDR3 coding DNA: TGTGCCAGCAGCTCAGAGGGCAATCAGCCCCAGCATTTT.

This clonotype is medium-sized. The chain recombines TRBV2 with TRBJ2-5, with unresolved D. The V and J ends lost 4 bases and 5 bases respectively, with 11 bases between them. This CDR3 has 13 residues. Germline CDR1 reads SNHLY; CDR2 reads FYNNEI. The CDR3 loop reads CASSGRPRETQYF. In DNA, the CDR3 is TGTGCCAGCAGTGGAAGACCACGGGAGACCCAGTACTTC.

This clonotype has a count of ten or more. The CDR3 sequence: CASSLLAGRPTKQYF. In DNA, the CDR3 is TGTGCCAGCAGCTTACTAGCGGGGAGACCTACCAAGCAGTACTTC. The chain couples TRBV13 to TRBJ2-7; TRBD2 agrees at 9 bases. This CDR3 has 15 residues. V lost 2 bases, J lost 8 bases, and 10 bases stayed unmatched. In germline, CDR1 is PRHDT, CDR2 FYEKMQ (reference sequence).

The table lists this clonotype with a few counts. The chain is built from TRBV20-1 and TRBJ1-1; D unclear. CDR3 size: 11 residues. Trimming stripped 4 bases from V and 1 base from J, with 4 bases between. Germline values: CDR1 DFQATT, CDR2 SNEGSKA (reference sequence). The CDR3 sequence: CSATGNTEAFF. CDR3 DNA sequence: TGCAGTGCTACGGGGAACACTGAAGCTTTCTTT.

This clonotype was observed many times. This chain joins TRBV19 and TRBJ2-1; D may be TRBD2 (5 bases). The ends were cut back, 7 bases at V and 10 bases at J, with 20 bases in the middle. CDR1 and CDR2 (germline): LNHDA, SQIVND (reference sequence). The CDR3 runs to 14 residues. CDR3 nucleotide sequence: TGTGCCAGTACCCACGGACTGGTAATGGGCGAGCAGTTCTTC. It yields the protein CASTHGLVMGEQFF.

This clonotype is categorized as medium-sized (0.01 to 0.1%). V and J are TRBV7-9 and TRBJ1-5; 7 bases map to TRBD1. From germline, CDR1 is SEHNR and CDR2 FQNEAQ (reference sequence). The CDR3 totals 15 residues. J was trimmed by 6 bases and V by 4 bases; bases with no gene match: 9. The CDR3 DNA reads as TGTGCCAGCAGCTCCGGGACAGACATGGGTCAGCCCCAGCATTTT. It encodes CASSSGTDMGQPQHF.

This clonotype was observed a few times. This chain uses TRBV28 with TRBJ1-5, with 8 bases fitting TRBD1. Trimming removed 6 bases from V and 2 bases from J; junction bases left unmatched: 6. The CDR3 is 15 amino acids. Looked up from germline, CDR1 is MDHEN and CDR2 is SYDVKM. CDR3 region: CASSSQGAGNQPQHF. The CDR3 DNA is TGTGCCAGCAGCTCTCAGGGGGCCGGCAATCAGCCCCAGCATTTT.

This clonotype was seen at least ten times. V gene TRBV20-1 combines with J gene TRBJ2-7; D unresolved. V gave up 3 bases and J gave up 2 bases, with 8 bases separating them. The CDR3 extends over 12 amino acids. Per germline, CDR1 DFQATT and CDR2 SNEGSKA (reference sequence). In DNA form, the CDR3 reads TGCAGTGCTAGCTCCACGGCCTACGAGCAGTACTTC. Residues: CSASSTAYEQYF.

In its sample, this clonotype is medium-sized. V is TRBV7-8 and J is TRBJ1-2; 7 bases match TRBD1. This CDR3 has 18 residues. Per the germline V gene, CDR1 is SGHVS and CDR2 is FQNEAQ. With 2 bases clipped from V and 6 bases from J, the junction kept 18 bases outside the gene matches. The CDR3 is CASSLLGGAGGGTDGYTF. Written as DNA, the CDR3 is TGTGCCAGCAGCTTATTAGGGGGCGCTGGCGGGGGGACGGATGGCTACACCTTC.

This clonotype was picked up a small number of times. The rearrangement links TRBV11-2 to TRBJ2-1; tentatively, D is TRBD2 (5 bases). V shed 1 base and J shed 10 bases, with 14 bases lying between them. CDR1 is SGHAT, CDR2 FQNNGV, per germline. There are 14 residues in the CDR3. The chain's CDR3 is CASSLVASPGEQFF. The CDR3 nucleotides read TGTGCCAGCAGCTTAGTAGCTAGCCCCGGAGAGCAGTTCTTC.

In this sample, this clonotype turned up a few times. This sequence joins TRBV20-1 and TRBJ1-1; unclear D gene. Germline CDR1 is DFQATT and CDR2 is SNEGSKA (reference sequence). The V end was cut by 8 bases, the J end by 6 bases, with 16 bases between. The CDR3 is 12 residues long. The CDR3 region has the DNA TGCAGTACGACACCCCGGGGAGCTGAAGCTTTCTTT. The encoded protein is CSTTPRGAEAFF.

V and J are TRBV5-4 and TRBJ2-3, with D uncertain. This CDR3 is 16 amino acids long. Trimming removed 4 bases at V and 2 bases at J, with 17 bases between. The germline CDR1 and CDR2 sequences are SGHNT and YYREEE (reference sequence). CDR3 region: CASSPGERRNTDTQYF. CDR3 nucleotide sequence: TGTGCCAGCAGCCCGGGCGAGCGCAGGAACACAGATACGCAGTATTTT.

This clonotype is labeled as medium-sized. The rearrangement uses TRBV28 and TRBJ1-5, with 7 positions matching TRBD1. The CDR3 has 12 residues. Germline assignment: CDR1 MDHEN and CDR2 SYDVKM. V lost 7 bases to trimming and J lost 11 bases; unmatched junction nucleotides: 8. In DNA form, the CDR3 reads TGTGCCAGCACTCCCCCCAGGGGGGCCCAGCATTTT. Translating gives CASTPPRGAQHF.

On this clonotype itself: A much bigger clone sits one base away, suggesting this may be a read error. This chain connects TRBV5-4 to TRBJ1-3; D call uncertain. The germline V gene encodes CDR1 SGHNT and CDR2 YYREEE (reference sequence). The CDR3 contains 13 residues. CDR3 residues: CTSSKEYGNTIYF. Here the CDR3 DNA reads TGTACCAGCAGCAAGGAGTATGGAAACACCATATATTTT.

Only a few counts were recorded for this clonotype. The chain combines TRBV19 with TRBJ1-5, with D unclear. Trimming cost V 7 bases and J 5 bases, with 12 bases left between them. CDR1 is LNHDA and CDR2 is SQIVND in the germline V gene (reference sequence). The CDR3 runs to 13 residues. CDR3 residues: CASNVYRDQPQHF. CDR3 DNA: TGTGCCAGTAACGTTTATCGCGATCAGCCCCAGCATTTT.

Many counts were recorded for this clonotype. This rearrangement joins TRBV27 to TRBJ2-1; the D is unclear. CDR3 length equals 14 residues. Germline-derived CDR1 and CDR2 are MNHEY and SMNVEV (reference sequence). With 5 bases removed from V and 1 base from J, the gap between germline ends came to 9 bases. The CDR3 protein is CASSGRISYNEQFF. The CDR3 DNA is TGTGCCAGCAGTGGGCGGATATCCTACAATGAGCAGTTCTTC.

By sample share, this clonotype is medium-sized (0.01 to 0.1%). The V and J genes are TRBV4-1 and TRBJ2-7, with D possibly TRBD1 on 5 matching bases. The CDR3 has 14 amino acids. In germline, CDR1 is MGHRA, CDR2 YSYEKL. Trimming pared 0 bases from V and 2 bases from J, leaving 8 bases between. In nucleotides, the CDR3 is TGCGCCAGCAGCCAAGAGCAGGGTGCCTACGAGCAGTACTTC. The encoded protein is CASSQEQGAYEQYF.

This clonotype has a handful of counts. Here the CDR3 reads CASSLWDSRPITDTQYF. The DNA of the CDR3 is TGTGCCAGCAGCTTATGGGATAGCAGGCCAATCACAGATACGCAGTATTTT. V gene TRBV11-3 combines with J gene TRBJ2-3; D is ambiguous. Germline assignment: CDR1 SGHNT and CDR2 YENEEA. V lost 2 bases and J 2 bases, leaving 17 bases between the germline ends. The length of the CDR3 is 17 residues.

In this sample, this clonotype is medium-sized (0.01 to 0.1%). This chain joins TRBV7-9 and TRBJ1-6; a possible D gene is TRBD1 (6 bases). This CDR3 contains 15 residues. Deletions cut 6 bases from V and 10 bases from J, with 19 bases between. CDR1 SEHNR and CDR2 FQNEAQ come from the germline V gene (reference sequence). The CDR3 sequence: CASSSGGGPNSPLHF. For the CDR3, the DNA is TGTGCCAGCAGTTCGGGCGGGGGCCCGAACTCACCCCTCCACTTT. The entire variable domain, with the rest obtained from reference TRBV7-9 and TRBJ1-6, is as follows: DTGVSQNPRHKITKRGQNVTFRCDPISEHNRLYWYRQTLGQGPEFLTYFQNEAQLEKSRLLSDRFSAERPKGSFSTLEIQRTEQGDSAMYLCASSSGGGPNSPLHFGNGTRLTVT.

By share, this clonotype counts as medium-sized (0.01 to 0.1%). V and J are TRBV9 and TRBJ2-5, with 7 nucleotides matching TRBD2. The CDR3 is 14 residues long. V gave up 4 bases and J gave up 7 bases; unmatched junction bases: 10. Germline V CDR1 and CDR2: SGDLS, YYNGEE. This chain's CDR3 is CASSPEGGYGTQYF. CDR3 coding DNA: TGTGCCAGCAGCCCAGAGGGAGGGTACGGGACCCAGTACTTC.